This TCR beta chain derives from a study of blood T cells in healthy people across ages. The ends lost 6 bases at V and 1 base at J; junction bases unmatched: 10. The CDR3 spans 15 residues. In germline, CDR1 is DFQATT, CDR2 SNEGSKA (reference sequence). With a J-beta primer mix and a sample-barcoded 5' primer, a second PCR ran 7 to 11 cycles. Each CDR3 protein is one row after TCRdb ran MiXCR on the 5' RACE reads. The profile shows about 1.4 million distinct CDR3 sequences, around 59% of them singletons. The sequencing sample was made of blood. The receptor's source is a man between 18 and 35 years old in good health. The chain has TRBV20-1 and TRBJ2-5; 8 positions match TRBD1. The CDR3 nucleotides are TGCAGTGCCCACATTCCGGGACAGGTCCAAGAGACCCAGTACTTC. It specifies CSAHIPGQVQETQYF.